This TCR beta chain stems from a study of T cells after yellow fever vaccination. One entry per CDR3 protein results from TCRdb running MiXCR on the 5' RACE reads. The data show 250,000 to 400,000 distinct CDR3 sequences, over 3.5% seen once. Germline V gene lookup returns CDR1 SGHRS and CDR2 YFSETQ. The CDR3 loop spans 16 amino acids. With 4 bases clipped from V and 6 bases from J, the junction kept 11 bases outside the gene matches. This material consisted of PBMCs, taken 15 days after the yellow fever booster vaccination. The chain combines TRBV5-1 with TRBJ1-5, with 9 bases aligning to TRBD1. This clonotype originated in a young man who received the YFV17D yellow fever vaccine. DNA for the CDR3: TGCGCCAGCAGCGCTAATCCGGGACAGGGTGTTCAGCCCCAGCATTTT. Encoded protein: CASSANPGQGVQPQHF.